This T cell receptor beta chain was profiled in a study of lymphopenia after photon versus proton radiotherapy. The repertoire was sequenced with immunoSEQ multiplex PCR; TCRdb's copy has only in-frame clones and lacks some. Of some 20,000 clones listed, around 85% are singletons. Germline V gene sequence: CDR1 SGDLS, CDR2 YYNGEE. The CDR3 sequence is 15 residues long. V was pared by 1 base and J by 0 bases, with 10 bases between. The chain links TRBV9 to TRBJ2-5; tentative D call: TRBD1 (5 bases). The TCR sequence derives from a man between 65 and 79 years old with pancreatic cancer. Sequenced here: peripheral blood, sampled from a patient treated with proton-based radiotherapy. The CDR3 nucleotides are TGTGCCAGCAGCGTAAGTAGGGGAAACCAAGAGACCCAGTACTTC. Residues: CASSVSRGNQETQYF.